Below, one T cell receptor (beta chain) is given with its context. It was with a sample-barcoded 5' primer and a J-beta primer mix that a second PCR of roughly 7 to 11 cycles was run. TCRdb processed the 5' RACE reads anew with MiXCR; each CDR3 protein has one entry. This sample carries around 800,000 distinct CDR3 sequences, around 24% of them seen once, and the ten largest clones take 3%. The sample comes from a study of blood T cells in healthy people across ages. Germline lookup yields CDR1 LGHDT and CDR2 YNNKEL (reference sequence). This CDR3 has 14 amino acids. This sample was shared with a second study, whose subject was T cells of mothers and their children.

The receptor was derived from a boy aged 5-17 years in good health. The genes are TRBV3-1 and TRBJ2-5; 8 bases fit TRBD1. Judging by the DNA end, TRBJ2-7 fits better; the J call may be wrong. Sequenced sample: blood. CDR3 DNA: TGTGCCAGCAGCGCACGCAGGGGGCTGGACGAGCAGTACTTC. As protein: CASSARRGLDEQYF.